The rows below give T cell receptor beta chains drawn from one sample of a study of CD8 T cells in Susac syndrome. TCRdb reprocessed the immunoSEQ multiplex PCR reads with MiXCR, giving one entry per CDR3 protein. This sample yields roughly 200,000 distinct CDR3 sequences, of which roughly 94% are seen a single time; 0.085% to 0.13% belongs to the top ten. What was sequenced was CD4+ T cells from PBMCs. The receptors were sampled from a human donor in good health. Both conserved end residues are trimmed from each CDR3. The order of the fields is CDR3 protein, V gene, J gene, clone size. Clone size is not always given. Where it is, it says once, few, many or a class for expanded clones.

ASSEGFYAKNIQY	TRBV6-1	TRBJ2-4	-
ASSHRTGGTGANVLT	TRBV3-1	TRBJ2-6	once
SAREPPGAGADTQY	TRBV20-1	TRBJ2-3	-
ASSPRVAGGMNEQF	TRBV4-3	TRBJ2-1	-
ASNPLRATGELF	TRBV28	TRBJ2-2	-
ASSLDGRTNGGNEQF	TRBV5-1	TRBJ2-1	-
SARPTGYEQF	TRBV20-1	TRBJ2-1	once
ASSERGRDHEQY	TRBV25-1	TRBJ2-7	-
ASSIDREPSPRTQY	TRBV19	TRBJ2-5	-
ASSLRGPAYEQY	TRBV11-2	TRBJ2-7	-